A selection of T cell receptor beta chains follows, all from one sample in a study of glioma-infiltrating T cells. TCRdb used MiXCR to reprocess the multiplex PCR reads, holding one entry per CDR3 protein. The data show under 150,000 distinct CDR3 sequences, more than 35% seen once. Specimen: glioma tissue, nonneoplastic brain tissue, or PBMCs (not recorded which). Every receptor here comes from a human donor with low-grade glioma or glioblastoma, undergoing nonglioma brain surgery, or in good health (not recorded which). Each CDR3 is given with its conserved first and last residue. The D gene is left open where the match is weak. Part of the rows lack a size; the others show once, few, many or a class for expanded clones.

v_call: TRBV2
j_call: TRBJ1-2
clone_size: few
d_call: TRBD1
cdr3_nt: TGTGCCAGCAGCGACCACCCTCGACAGGGGGCCGGCTACACCTTC
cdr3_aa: CASSDHPRQGAGYTF

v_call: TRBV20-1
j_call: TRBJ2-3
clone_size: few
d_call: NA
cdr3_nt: TGCAGTGCTAGGGGGGAGGTCTCTAGCACAGATACGCAGTATTTT
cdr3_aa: CSARGEVSSTDTQYF

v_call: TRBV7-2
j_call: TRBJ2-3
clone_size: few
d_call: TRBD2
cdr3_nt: TGTGCCAGCAGCTTAGGCAGTAGCGGGGGGGGCTTAGATACGCAGTATTTT
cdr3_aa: CASSLGSSGGGLDTQYF

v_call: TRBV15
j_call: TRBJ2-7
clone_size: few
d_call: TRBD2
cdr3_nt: TGTGCCACCAGCTCTGGCGGGGGGTTCGGCGAGCAGTACTTC
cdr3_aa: CATSSGGGFGEQYF

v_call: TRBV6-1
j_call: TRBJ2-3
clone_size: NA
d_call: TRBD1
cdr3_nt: TGTGCCAGCGGGACAGGACCGGCTTCAGATACGCAGTATTTT
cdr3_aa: CASGTGPASDTQYF

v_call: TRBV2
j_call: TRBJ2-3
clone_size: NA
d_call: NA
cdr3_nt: TGTGCCAGCACTAGAGCAGATACGCAGTATTTT
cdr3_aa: CASTRADTQYF

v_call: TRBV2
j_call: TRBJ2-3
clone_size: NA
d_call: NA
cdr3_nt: TGTGCCAGCAGTGCTGAACAGCTGAGCACAGATACGCAGTATTTT
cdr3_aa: CASSAEQLSTDTQYF

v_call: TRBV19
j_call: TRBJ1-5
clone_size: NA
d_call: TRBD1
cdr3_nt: TGTGCCAGCCGGGACAGGGGTGGCAATCAGCCCCAGCATTTT
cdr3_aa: CASRDRGGNQPQHF

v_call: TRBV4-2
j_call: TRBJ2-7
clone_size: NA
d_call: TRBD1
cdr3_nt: TGTGCCAGCAGCTTAACCGGGACAGATCACGCCTACGAGCAGTACTTC
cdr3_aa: CASSLTGTDHAYEQYF

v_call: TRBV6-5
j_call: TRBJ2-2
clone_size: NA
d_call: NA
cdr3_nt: TGTGCCAGCAGATACCGCCGGGAAACCCACACAGGGGAGCTGTTTTTT
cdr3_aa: CASRYRRETHTGELFF

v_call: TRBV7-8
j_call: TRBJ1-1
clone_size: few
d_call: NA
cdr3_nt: TGTGCCAGCAGCTTAGACAGGATTCTGAACACTGAAGCTTTCTTT
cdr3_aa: CASSLDRILNTEAFF

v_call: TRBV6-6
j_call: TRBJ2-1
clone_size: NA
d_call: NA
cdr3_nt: TGTGCCAGCAGTTACCGAACCAGCGATGAGCAGTTCTTC
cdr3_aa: CASSYRTSDEQFF

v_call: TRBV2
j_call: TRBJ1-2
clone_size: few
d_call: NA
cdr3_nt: TGTGCCAGCAGTGAATTCGGGTCCGGATTGAATGGCTACACCTTC
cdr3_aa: CASSEFGSGLNGYTF

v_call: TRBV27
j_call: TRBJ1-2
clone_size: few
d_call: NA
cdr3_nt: TGTGCCAGCAGTTTTCGGGGGAACTATGGCTACACCTTC
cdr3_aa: CASSFRGNYGYTF

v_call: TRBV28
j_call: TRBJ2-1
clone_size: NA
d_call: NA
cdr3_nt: TGTGCCAGCAGACCAAGATTAGCGGTGACCTACAATGAGCAGTTCTTC
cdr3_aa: CASRPRLAVTYNEQFF

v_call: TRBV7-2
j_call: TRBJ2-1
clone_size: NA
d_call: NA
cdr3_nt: TGTGCCAGCAGCTTAAGGGACCTTTCCTACAATGAGCAGTTCTTC
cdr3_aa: CASSLRDLSYNEQFF

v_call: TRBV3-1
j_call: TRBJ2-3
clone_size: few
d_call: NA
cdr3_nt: TGTGCCAGCAGCCAAACAGCGATGAATACGCAGTATTTT
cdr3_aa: CASSQTAMNTQYF

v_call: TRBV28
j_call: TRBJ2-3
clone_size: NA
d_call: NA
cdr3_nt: TGTGCCACGGATGGGGAGAGGGCCTTCCGCGGAAATACGCAGTATTTT
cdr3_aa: CATDGERAFRGNTQYF

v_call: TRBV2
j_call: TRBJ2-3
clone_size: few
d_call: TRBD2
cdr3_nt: TGTGCCAGCACCCAGCGGGGGGCAGATACGCAGTATTTT
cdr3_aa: CASTQRGADTQYF

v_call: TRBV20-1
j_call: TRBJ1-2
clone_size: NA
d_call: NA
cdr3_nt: TGCAGTGGACAGGACAGACGATACTATAGCTACACCTTC
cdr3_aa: CSGQDRRYYSYTF

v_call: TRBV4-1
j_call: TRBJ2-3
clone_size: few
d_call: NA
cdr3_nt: TGCGCCAGCAGCCAAGATGGTCGCGCAGGGTCAGGAGATACGCAGTATTTT
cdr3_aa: CASSQDGRAGSGDTQYF

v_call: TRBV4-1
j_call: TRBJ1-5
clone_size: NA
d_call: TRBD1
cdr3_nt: TGCGCCAGCGGCCCTCACAGGGGTGATCAGCCCCAGCATTTT
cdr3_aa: CASGPHRGDQPQHF

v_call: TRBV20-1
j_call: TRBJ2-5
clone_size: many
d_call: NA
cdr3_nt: TGCAGTGCCCCCAATGTGGGAAAGGAGACCCAGTACTTC
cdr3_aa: CSAPNVGKETQYF

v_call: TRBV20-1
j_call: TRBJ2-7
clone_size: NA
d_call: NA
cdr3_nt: TGCAGTGCTAAGACGGGTGGGTACGAGCAGTACTTC
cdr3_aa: CSAKTGGYEQYF

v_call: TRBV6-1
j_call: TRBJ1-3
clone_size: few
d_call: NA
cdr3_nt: TGTGCCAGCAGCCTGCTAGACTCTGGAAACACCATATATTTT
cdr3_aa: CASSLLDSGNTIYF

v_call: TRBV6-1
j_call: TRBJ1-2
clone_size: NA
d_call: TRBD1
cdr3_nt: TGTGCCAGCACGGGACAGGGGAAGTATGGCTACACCTTC
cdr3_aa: CASTGQGKYGYTF

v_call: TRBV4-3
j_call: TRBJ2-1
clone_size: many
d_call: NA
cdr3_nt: TGCGCCAGCAGCCAAGATATGAGGGGCGGTTACAATGAGCAGTTCTTC
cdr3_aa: CASSQDMRGGYNEQFF

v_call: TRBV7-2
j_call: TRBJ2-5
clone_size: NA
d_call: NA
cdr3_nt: TGTGCCAGCAGCTTAGAGTCTAGGTACCAAGAGACCCAGTACTTC
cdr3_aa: CASSLESRYQETQYF

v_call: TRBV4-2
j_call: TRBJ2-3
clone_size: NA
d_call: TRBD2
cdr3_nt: TGTGCCAGCAGCCAAGATCGCGCGGGAGGCACAGATACGCAGTATTTT
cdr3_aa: CASSQDRAGGTDTQYF

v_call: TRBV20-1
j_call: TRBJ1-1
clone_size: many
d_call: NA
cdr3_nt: TGCAGTGCTAGAGGGGGGGTTACTGAAGCTTTCTTT
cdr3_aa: CSARGGVTEAFF

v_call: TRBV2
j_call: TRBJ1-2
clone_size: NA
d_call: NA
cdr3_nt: TGTGCCAGCAGTGAAGCTTTCCCGAAACACAACTATGGCTACACCTTC
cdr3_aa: CASSEAFPKHNYGYTF